The 22 T cell receptor beta chains below come from one sample, sequenced in a study of tumor-infiltrating lymphocytes in primary liver carcinoma. The source material, 20-30 mg of unsorted bulk tissue, was used to co-extract RNA and DNA. The investigators made TCR beta cDNA from roughly 460 ng total RNA, using a constant-region primer. Three-round nested multiplex PCR performed with slightly modified ARM-PCR produced the TCR beta libraries. For approximately 9 cycles apiece, the opening two PCR rounds ran with TRBV1-TRBV30 forward primers and a C-beta reverse primer. TCRdb re-called the multiplex PCR reads with MiXCR, one entry per CDR3 protein. Among more than 40,000 distinct CDR3 sequences listed, over 65% were seen once. The sequencing sample was made of liver tumor tissue from sampling region 5. Subset of the sample: tumor region T5, tumor centre. These receptors all stem from a middle-aged man with primary liver carcinoma and hepatitis B virus infection.

To note about this clonotype: One base away lies a much larger clone, so this may be a sequencing read error. The chain couples TRBV5-1 to TRBJ2-3; possibly TRBD1 or TRBD2 for D (6 bases each). The CDR3 spans 16 residues. Germline values: CDR1 SGHRS, CDR2 YFSETQ. The CDR3, as DNA: TGCGCCAGCAGCCCAAAAGGGGGGCTCAGCACAGATACGCCGTATTTT. This sequence encodes CASSPKGGLSTDTPYF.

The sample holds many counts of this clonotype. V usage is TRBV4-2 and J usage is TRBJ2-1; D is uncertain. With 3 bases removed from V and 0 bases from J, the gap between germline ends came to 9 bases. In germline, CDR1 is LGHNA, CDR2 YNFKEQ. There are 15 residues in the CDR3. CDR3 residues: CASSHTDVSYNEQFF. For the CDR3, the DNA is TGTGCCAGCAGCCACACCGACGTCTCCTACAATGAGCAGTTCTTC.

As to this clonotype: The junction does not match germline at one end; this may be a read error. The chain recombines TRBV4-1 with TRBJ2-7; 7 bases match TRBD1. The CDR3 has 14 residues. The germline gives CDR1 MGHRA, CDR2 YSYEKL. CDR3 sequence (DNA): TGCGCCAGCGGCCAAGATGGAGACAGGGACGAGCAGTACTTC. This gives the protein CASGQDGDRDEQYF.

About this clonotype itself: A junction boundary mismatches the germline segment, possibly from a read error. The J gene is TRBJ2-4, the V gene TRBV5-5; TRBD1 or TRBD2 may be the D gene (5 bases each). Germline V gene sequence: CDR1 SGHKS, CDR2 YYEKEE (reference sequence). This CDR3 is built from 14 residues. The CDR3 sequence: CASSLEAGANIRYF. In nucleotides, the CDR3 is TGTGCCAGCAGCCTGGAGGCCGGGGCGAACATTCGGTACTTC. The complete variable domain, with remaining parts taken from reference TRBV5-5 and TRBJ2-4, reads DAGVTQSPTHLIKTRGQQVTLRCSPISGHKSVSWYQQVLGQGPQFIFQYYEKEERGRGNFPDRFSARQFPNYSSELNVNALLLGDSALYLCASSLEAGANIRYFGAGTRLSVL.

This clonotype appeared a few times. One junction end disagrees with the germline gene, perhaps due to a read error. J is TRBJ2-1 and V is TRBV28; 11 bases align to TRBD2. CDR3 length: 14 amino acids. Per germline, CDR1 MDHEN and CDR2 SYDVKM. The CDR3 reads CASLTSGTTNERFF. CDR3 DNA sequence: TGTGCCAGCCTGACTAGCGGGACAACCAATGAGCGGTTCTTC. Drawing the rest from reference TRBV28 and TRBJ2-1, the complete variable domain is DVKVTQSSRYLVKRTGEKVFLECVQDMDHENMFWYRQDPGLGLRLIYFSYDVKMKEKGDIPEGYSVSREKKERFSLILESASTNQTSMYLCASLTSGTTNERFFGPGTRLTVL.

The chain has TRBV7-9 and TRBJ2-3, with D perhaps matching TRBD1 (6 bases). CDR1 and CDR2 (germline): SEHNR, FQNEAQ (reference sequence). There are 16 residues in the CDR3. Trimming shortened V by 9 bases and J by 2 bases, and 21 bases separated the two germline ends. The CDR3 sequence: CASTNLDRDNTDTQYF. In DNA form, the CDR3 reads TGTGCCAGTACTAACTTGGACAGAGACAACACAGATACGCAGTATTTT.

The gene calls are TRBV10-3 and TRBJ2-1; the D gene is possibly TRBD2 (7 bases). Germline values: CDR1 ENHRY, CDR2 SYGVKD. The CDR3 spans 13 residues. This CDR3 reads CVSAPGEGNEQFF. The CDR3 DNA reads as TGTGTATCGGCCCCAGGGGAGGGGAATGAGCAGTTCTTC.

Worth noting for this clonotype: Mismatch with germline at one junction end may stem from a read error. The chain couples TRBV4-2 to TRBJ2-1; TRBD2 aligns across 9 bases. The CDR3 has 16 residues. Germline V gene sequence: CDR1 LGHNA, CDR2 YNFKEQ. The CDR3 loop is CASSHETSGSYNKQFF. DNA for the CDR3: TGTGCCAGCAGCCACGAGACTAGCGGTTCCTACAATAAGCAGTTCTTC.

This clonotype has a count of ten or more. The rearrangement links TRBV30 to TRBJ2-3; the D gene is possibly TRBD2 (6 bases). CDR1 and CDR2 (germline): GTSNPN, SVGIG (reference sequence). This CDR3 has 13 amino acids. Deletions cut 6 bases from V and 1 base from J, with 11 bases between. The CDR3 DNA follows: TGTGCCTGTATACCGGGGGGCACAGATACGCAGTATTTT. It translates to CACIPGGTDTQYF.

Note on this clonotype: Here the CDR3 omits its conserved ending phenylalanine or tryptophan, so a read error is the likely source. The chain carries TRBV5-4 and TRBJ1-2; D gene ambiguous. The CDR3 has 13 residues. Germline CDR1 SGHNT, CDR2 YYREEE (reference sequence). This CDR3 is CTSSMDRHYGYTL. The CDR3 DNA sequence: TGTACCAGCAGCATGGACCGCCACTATGGCTACACCCTC.

In the case of this clonotype: No conserved phenylalanine or tryptophan ends this CDR3, so it is likely a read error. The chain carries TRBV11-2 and TRBJ2-7; D is unclear. Between the trimmed V and J ends, which lost 3 bases and 3 bases, there was a span of 12 bases. Germline V lookup: CDR1 SGHAT, CDR2 FQNNGV. This CDR3 is 14 amino acids long. CDR3 in amino acids: CASSLTDDGYEQYP. The CDR3 region has the DNA TGTGCCAGCAGCTTGACGGATGATGGCTACGAGCAGTACCCA.

Concerning this clonotype itself: Germline and junction disagree at one end, which may indicate a read error. The chain uses TRBV5-6 and TRBJ2-3, with 9 bases fitting TRBD2. Germline loops: CDR1 SGHDT, CDR2 YYEEEE. This CDR3 spans 17 amino acids. CDR3 DNA: TGTGCCCGCAGCTTGTCCAGACTAGCGGCACTGTCAGATACGCAGTATTTT. Amino acids: CARSLSRLAALSDTQYF.

Comment on this clonotype: Since the CDR3 does not end with the conserved phenylalanine or tryptophan, this likely comes from a read error. The chain employs TRBV29-1 and TRBJ2-5, with TRBD2 matching over 7 bases. In germline, CDR1 is SQVTM, CDR2 ANQGSEA. This CDR3 has 13 amino acids. CDR3 coding DNA: TGCAACATTGGTGGGAGGGCCGCTGAGACCCAGTACCTC. Translated: CNIGGRAAETQYL.

This clonotype showed up just a few times. A much larger clone lies one base from this, so it may be a read error. The chain is built from TRBV10-3 and TRBJ2-3; TRBD2 agrees at 7 bases. The CDR3 contains 19 residues. Germline V gives CDR1 ENHRY, CDR2 SYGVKD. V shed 3 bases and J 1 base; nucleotides not matched to a gene: 16. The CDR3 is CAISEGGAGWQRGTDTQYF. The CDR3 DNA reads as TGTGCCATCAGTGAAGGAGGAGCGGGATGGCAACGGGGCACAGATACGCAGTATTTT.

About this clonotype itself: A much larger clone differs from this one at a single base, so this may be a read error. The rearrangement links TRBV5-1 to TRBJ2-3; no firm D call. Trimming took 4 bases from V and 4 from J, leaving 13 bases between them. In germline, CDR1 is SGHRS, CDR2 YFSETQ. The CDR3 sequence is 14 residues long. CDR3 amino acids: CASSQHSGSDTQYF. The CDR3 nucleotides are TGCGCCAGCAGCCAACATTCAGGCTCAGATACGCAGTATTTT.

Note on this clonotype: Its ends do not fully match the called genes, so a read error is possible. This sequence joins TRBV5-8 and TRBJ2-1; tentatively, D is TRBD1 or TRBD2 (5 bases each). This CDR3 comprises 16 residues. The germline CDR1 and CDR2 sequences are SGHTS and YDEGEE. The CDR3 region has the DNA TGTGCCAGCAACCTCGGACTCTTTGGGGCCTACAATGAGCAGCTCTTC. Translated, it gives CASNLGLFGAYNEQLF.

On this clonotype itself: The germline gene is not matched at one end of the junction; a read error may be the cause. V usage is TRBV5-6 and J usage is TRBJ2-7; the match to TRBD1 covers 7 bases. Germline CDR1 SGHDT, CDR2 YYEEEE. This CDR3 has 14 residues. The CDR3 is CASTRTGRPYERCF. The CDR3 DNA sequence: TGTGCCAGCACCCGGACAGGTCGACCCTACGAGCGGTGCTTC.

Note on this clonotype: The junction differs from germline at one of its ends, possibly a read error. The V and J genes are TRBV5-1 and TRBJ2-3, with TRBD2 matching over 10 bases. The CDR3 is 16 residues long. Germline V lookup: CDR1 SGHRS, CDR2 YFSETQ. CDR3 DNA sequence: TGCGCCAGCAGCTTGTATCCTAGCGGGAGTGGAGATACGCGGTATTTT. It specifies CASSLYPSGSGDTRYF.

This clonotype has ten or more counts. The V and J genes are TRBV4-1 and TRBJ2-7, with 7 bases aligning to TRBD2. Germline V lookup: CDR1 MGHRA, CDR2 YSYEKL. This CDR3 region has 15 residues. Trimming took 4 bases from V and 4 from J; bases not matched to a gene: 10. DNA of the CDR3: TGCGCCAGCAGCCCGGACCCCGGGGAGGGGTACGAGCAGTACTTC. It is translated as CASSPDPGEGYEQYF.

Worth noting for this clonotype: A read error is likely, as this CDR3 ends without the conserved phenylalanine or tryptophan. The rearrangement uses TRBV11-1 and TRBJ2-7; D might be TRBD1 (6 bases). Germline lookup yields CDR1 SGHAT and CDR2 FQDESV (reference sequence). The CDR3 runs 12 residues. V was cut by 0 bases and J by 10 bases, with 10 bases left in between. CDR3 sequence (DNA): TGTGCCAGCAGCTTAGCAGGGACAAAACAGTACCTA. This encodes CASSLAGTKQYL.

This clonotype was seen at least ten times. The chain uses TRBV6-1 and TRBJ1-3, with TRBD1 matching over 7 bases. Germline lookup yields CDR1 MNHNS and CDR2 SASEGT. V dropped 1 base and J dropped 0; count of bases not matched to a gene: 6. The length of the CDR3 is 17 residues. The CDR3 loop is CASSEVGQSHSGNTIYF. In nucleotides, the CDR3 is TGTGCCAGCAGTGAAGTGGGACAGAGCCACTCTGGAAACACCATATATTTT.

V gene TRBV2 combines with J gene TRBJ1-4, with D perhaps TRBD1 (5 bases). V lost 4 bases and J lost 0, with 12 bases in between. This CDR3 is built from 16 residues. The V gene's germline CDR1 is SNHLY and CDR2 FYNNEI. CDR3 nucleotides: TGTGCCAGCAGTGGAATGACAGCTGCAACTAATGAAAAACTGTTTTTT. This gives the protein CASSGMTAATNEKLFF.